The 20 T cell receptor beta chains reported below all come from one sample, sequenced in a study of blood T cells in healthy people across ages. Combining a sample-barcoded 5' primer with a J-beta primer mix, a second PCR ran for about 7 to 11 cycles. From the 5' RACE reads, TCRdb called clonotypes with MiXCR, one entry per CDR3 protein. The sample holds approximately 680,000 distinct CDR3 sequences, 32% seen once. Material for sequencing was blood. The receptors stem from an elderly woman in good health.

As regards this clonotype: A much more abundant neighbour one base away suggests this may be a read error. This sequence joins TRBV30 and TRBJ2-1; 10 bases fit TRBD1. Looked up from germline, CDR1 is GTSNPN and CDR2 is SVGIG (reference sequence). The CDR3 has 20 residues. Written as DNA, the CDR3 is TGTGTCTGGAGTGGCGTCTGGACAGGGGGGGAGGGGGGCTCCTACAATGAGCAGTTCTTC. Residues: CVWSGVWTGGEGGSYNEQFF.

This clonotype has at least ten counts. The chain combines TRBV9 with TRBJ2-5; the match to TRBD2 covers 14 bases. CDR1 and CDR2 from the germline V gene are SGDLS and YYNGEE. The CDR3 totals 17 residues. The J segment lost 1 base and the V segment lost 4 bases, leaving 6 bases of the junction unmatched. The CDR3 coding sequence is TGTGCCAGCAGCAGGGGGACTAGCGGGGGACCCCAAGAGACCCAGTACTTC. Translating gives CASSRGTSGGPQETQYF.

There are many counts of this clonotype. The genes are TRBV20-1 and TRBJ2-1; 8 nucleotides match TRBD1. The germline V gene has CDR1 DFQATT and CDR2 SNEGSKA (reference sequence). The CDR3 consists of 16 residues. V dropped 0 bases and J dropped 3; count of bases not matched to a gene: 7. The CDR3: CSARENRGDHYNEQFF. CDR3 in DNA: TGCAGTGCTAGAGAAAACAGGGGGGACCACTACAATGAGCAGTTCTTC.

Notes on this clonotype: Since a much larger clone is just one base distant, this may be a read error. Likely a read error: the CDR3 ends without its conserved phenylalanine or tryptophan. The chain employs TRBV9 and TRBJ2-4; the match to TRBD1 covers 9 bases. The CDR3 spans 15 residues. Trimming removed 4 bases from V and 13 bases from J; junction bases left unmatched: 15. Germline lookup yields CDR1 SGDLS and CDR2 YYNGEE. The CDR3, as DNA: TGTGCCAGCAGCCCCTCACAGGGGGCGCCGGGGGAGCAGTACTAC. Its translation: CASSPSQGAPGEQYY.

A note on this clonotype: One end of the junction does not line up with germline, which may come from a read error. The J gene is TRBJ2-3, the V gene TRBV7-9; D is perhaps TRBD1 or TRBD2 (6 bases each). The germline V gene encodes CDR1 SEHNR and CDR2 FQNEAQ (reference sequence). The CDR3 is 17 residues long. CDR3 sequence: CASSLPYGGSGTDTQDF. CDR3 nucleotide sequence: TGTGCCAGCAGCTTACCCTACGGGGGCAGCGGCACAGATACGCAGGATTTT.

This clonotype was seen a few times. This chain connects TRBV20-1 to TRBJ1-6, with a weak D call TRBD1 (6 bases). The germline V and J ends were trimmed by 5 bases and 6 bases, with 17 bases remaining between them. The germline V gene encodes CDR1 DFQATT and CDR2 SNEGSKA (reference sequence). This CDR3 region has 15 residues. CDR3 residues: CSAPGQDPSNSPLHF. The CDR3 region has the DNA TGCAGTGCTCCGGGACAAGATCCTAGTAATTCACCCCTCCACTTT.

This clonotype was detected many times. The chain combines TRBV9 with TRBJ2-7; possible D gene TRBD1, 6 bases. Germline V lookup: CDR1 SGDLS, CDR2 YYNGEE. This CDR3 comprises 13 residues. V lost 0 bases to trimming and J lost 5 bases, with 9 bases between them. CDR3 sequence: CASSVAGEHEQYF. The DNA of the CDR3 is TGTGCCAGCAGCGTAGCAGGGGAACACGAGCAGTACTTC.

With regard to this clonotype: A much larger clone lies one base from this, so it may be a read error. V gene TRBV24-1 combines with J gene TRBJ2-1; 7 bases are a match to TRBD1. In germline, CDR1 is KGHDR, CDR2 SFDVKD. V lost 2 bases to trimming and J lost 13 bases; unmatched junction nucleotides: 13. This CDR3 has 15 residues. The CDR3 DNA reads as TGTGCCACCAGTGATTCTGGACAGGAGCAAGAGACCCAGTTCTTC. Its protein product is CATSDSGQEQETQFF.

Comments on this clonotype: A much bigger clone sits one base away, suggesting this may be a read error. The chain recombines TRBV11-2 with TRBJ1-2; a possible D gene is TRBD1 (6 bases). This CDR3 is 15 amino acids long. The germline gives CDR1 SGHAT, CDR2 FQNNGV. The V gene lost 6 bases and the J gene lost 8 bases, with 22 bases spanning the gap. CDR3 residues: CASSSESRGAIGYTF. The CDR3, as DNA: TGTGCCAGCAGTTCAGAGTCCAGGGGCGCAATCGGCTACACCTTC. Drawing the rest from reference TRBV11-2 and TRBJ1-2, the complete variable domain is EAGVAQSPRYKIIEKRQSVAFWCNPISGHATLYWYQQILGQGPKLLIQFQNNGVVDDSQLPKDRFSAERLKGVDSTLKIQPAKLEDSAVYLCASSSESRGAIGYTFGSGTRLTVV.

CDR3 amino acids: CASSSSGMSYNEQFF. CDR3 sequence (DNA): TGTGCCAGCAGTTCCAGCGGGATGTCCTACAATGAGCAGTTCTTC. The rearrangement joins TRBV12-3 or TRBV12-4 to TRBJ2-1; 7 bases line up with TRBD2. The ends lost 4 bases at V and 1 base at J; junction bases unmatched: 4. CDR3 length equals 15 residues.

The chain links TRBV10-3 to TRBJ2-7; 8 nucleotides align to TRBD1. The junction had 10 bases not matched to a gene; V was cut back by 6 bases and J by 3 bases. The germline V gene has CDR1 ENHRY and CDR2 SYGVKD. The CDR3 contains 15 residues. The CDR3 DNA follows: TGTGCCATCAGCGACCCACGGACAGGGAGCTACGAGCAGTACTTC. Amino acid sequence: CAISDPRTGSYEQYF.

CDR3 residues: CASSLSARLGLGLEQYF. The DNA for the CDR3 is TGTGCCAGCAGTTTGTCAGCCCGCTTGGGCCTCGGCCTCGAGCAGTACTTC. J is TRBJ2-7 and V is TRBV27; no clear D. CDR3 length: 17 amino acids. Germline CDR1 reads MNHEY; CDR2 reads SMNVEV (reference sequence). V shed 3 bases and J shed 6 bases, with 24 bases lying between them.

This clonotype was seen many times. V and J are TRBV6-2 or TRBV6-3 and TRBJ2-2; D possibly corresponds to TRBD2 (6 bases). V lost 7 bases to trimming and J lost 2 bases, with 14 bases between them. The CDR3 runs to 15 residues. Germline CDR1 and CDR2: MNHEY and SVGEGT. DNA of the CDR3: TGTGCCAGCAAACCCGGGACTGGCAACACCGGGGAGCTGTTTTTT. The encoded protein is CASKPGTGNTGELFF.

This clonotype was seen many times. The chain uses TRBV6-5 and TRBJ2-7; D is tentatively TRBD1 or TRBD2 (8 bases each). V was pared by 6 bases and J by 4 bases, with 19 bases between. Germline V CDR1 and CDR2: MNHEY, SVGAGI. The CDR3 spans 15 residues. This CDR3 is CASSPGGGGRYEQYF. In DNA form, the CDR3 reads TGTGCCAGCAGCCCAGGGGGCGGGGGGAGGTACGAGCAGTACTTC.

This clonotype was detected ten times or more. The rearrangement uses TRBV6-5 and TRBJ2-1, with 9 bases aligning to TRBD2. CDR3 length: 14 amino acids. Germline V lookup: CDR1 MNHEY, CDR2 SVGAGI. J gave up 8 bases and V 0 bases, and 2 bases lay outside the gene matches. CDR3 nucleotide sequence: TGTGCCAGCAGTTACTCAGCTAGCGGGGATGAGCAGTTCTTC. As protein: CASSYSASGDEQFF.

A single count supports this clonotype. The rearrangement joins TRBV7-2 to TRBJ2-5; a weak D match, TRBD2 (6 bases). Trimming left V 3 bases short and J 2 bases short, with 13 bases between. From germline, CDR1 is SGHTA and CDR2 FQGNSA. The CDR3 has 15 amino acids. The CDR3 loop reads CASSFTRGKQETQYF. CDR3 nucleotides: TGTGCCAGCAGCTTTACTCGGGGGAAGCAAGAGACCCAGTACTTC. Using reference TRBV7-2 and TRBJ2-5 for the parts outside the CDR3, the full variable domain is GAGVSQSPSNKVTEKGKDVELRCDPISGHTALYWYRQSLGQGLEFLIYFQGNSAPDKSGLPSDRFSAERTGGSVSTLTIQRTQQEDSAVYLCASSFTRGKQETQYFGPGTRLLVL.

Details on this clonotype: Given a much more abundant clone one base away, this may be a read error. The chain combines TRBV7-6 with TRBJ2-1; 7 bases match TRBD2. This CDR3 has 16 amino acids. Germline V gene sequence: CDR1 SGHVS, CDR2 FNYEAQ. This chain's CDR3 is CASGPGLADSYNGQFF. The CDR3 DNA sequence: TGTGCCAGCGGACCGGGGCTAGCGGATTCCTACAATGGGCAGTTCTTC.

This clonotype was counted between two and nine times. This sequence joins TRBV6-1 and TRBJ1-1; TRBD1 is a possible D gene (5 bases). V dropped 5 bases and J dropped 5 bases, with 21 bases sitting between them. This CDR3 comprises 16 residues. Germline CDR1 and CDR2: MNHNS and SASEGT. CDR3 bases: TGTGCCAGCAGTCCACACTGGGGGTCGGCGGGGACTGAAGCTTTCTTT. Translating gives CASSPHWGSAGTEAFF.

This clonotype was found many times. The CDR3 protein is CASSYTSNQPQHF. The CDR3 coding sequence is TGTGCCAGCAGTTACACTAGCAATCAGCCCCAGCATTTT. The chain couples TRBV6-5 to TRBJ1-5; D call uncertain. The CDR3 totals 13 residues. V lost 2 bases and J 0 bases, leaving 2 bases between the germline ends. The germline CDR1 and CDR2 sequences are MNHEY and SVGAGI.

V gene TRBV4-1 combines with J gene TRBJ2-1; D may be TRBD1 (5 bases). V was cut by 1 base and J by 4 bases, with 11 bases left in between. CDR1 is MGHRA, CDR2 YSYEKL, per germline. The CDR3 runs to 15 residues. This CDR3 is CASSQGSRGYNEQFF. CDR3 nucleotide sequence: TGCGCCAGCAGCCAAGGGTCTAGGGGATACAATGAGCAGTTCTTC.